This TCR beta chain was captured by sequencing in a study of blood T cell repertoires in COVID-19. Study as a whole: The origin of the acute and convalescent COVID-19 samples was the United States, Italy and Spain. T cells, B-cell-depleted T cells, or PBMCs provided the cDNA or gDNA that served as material.

Authors' data handling: Researchers report that nucleated cell counts were estimated from reference gene primer amplification. Repertoires were generated with immunoSEQ multiplex PCR, while TCRdb's copy carries only in-frame clones and drops some. The V and J calls and clone size come from that table; D and trimming were worked out from the DNA. This sample has about 180,000 clones; around 82% occur once, and the top ten carry about 9.4%. This CDR3 contains 15 residues. Germline V gives CDR1 MGHDK, CDR2 SYGVNS. J was trimmed by 0 bases and V by 5 bases; bases with no gene match: 6. Sequencing was done on a sample of peripheral blood. The V call is TRBV25-1, the J call TRBJ1-1; TRBD1 matches 7 bases. This sequence originates from an elderly woman with acute or convalescent COVID-19. CDR3: CASSLQTGMNTEAFF. The CDR3, as DNA: TGTGCCAGCAGTCTACAGACAGGGATGAACACTGAAGCTTTCTTT.